The 18 T cell receptor beta chains presented below share a single source sample, sequenced in a study of identical twins listed by TCRdb under 2016. The library was made by 5' RACE. Sequenced using an Illumina HiSeq 2000. TCRdb reworked the public reads: Q25 trimming with fastp, MiXCR clone assembly, productive beta chains retained. Every distinct CDR3 protein forms one entry, paired with its most common genes and DNA. Counted in this sample were 450,000 or so distinct CDR3 sequences; 14% of them appeared once. The leading ten clones occupy about 0.52% of the sample. The same sample was also used in a study of yellow fever vaccine responses in identical twins.

Sequenced material: CD4+ T cells sorted from blood. The source is a woman under 30 in good health.

The chain employs TRBV28 and TRBJ1-1; D remains ambiguous. CDR1 is MDHEN, CDR2 SYDVKM, per germline. The CDR3 consists of 11 residues. V lost 5 bases and J 6 bases, leaving 7 bases between the germline ends. The CDR3, as DNA: TGTGCCAGCAGTGGGATACCTGAAGCTTTCTTT. It yields the protein CASSGIPEAFF.

This clonotype has just a few counts. This rearrangement joins TRBV21-1 to TRBJ1-5. TRBV21-1 counts as a pseudogene. CDR3 size: 17 residues. The CDR3 sequence is CASSKALPTPFNQPQHF. As DNA, the CDR3 is TGTGCCAGCAGCAAAGCGCTGCCGACACCCTTCAATCAGCCCCAGCATTTT.

Ten or more counts support this clonotype. The CDR3 here is CSARGGSGNQPQHF. As DNA, the CDR3 is TGCAGTGCTAGAGGTGGAAGCGGCAATCAGCCCCAGCATTTT. The chain uses TRBV20-1 and TRBJ1-5; D is ambiguous. The CDR3 is 14 residues long. V lost 1 base, J lost 2 bases, and 9 bases lay in between. Germline V gene sequence: CDR1 DFQATT, CDR2 SNEGSKA (reference sequence).

The chain employs TRBV20-1 and TRBJ2-3, with 8 bases matching TRBD2. This CDR3 has 15 residues. V trimming: 3 bases; J trimming: 2 bases; junction bases outside the gene matches: 7. Germline V gives CDR1 DFQATT, CDR2 SNEGSKA (reference sequence). Here the CDR3 reads CSARGASGFTDTQYF. The CDR3 DNA reads TGCAGTGCTAGGGGGGCTAGCGGGTTCACAGATACGCAGTATTTT.

This clonotype has a handful of counts. The chain carries TRBV2 and TRBJ2-1; TRBD2 matches at 16 bases. CDR1 and CDR2 from the germline V gene are SNHLY and FYNNEI. This CDR3 contains 20 residues. Trimming cost V 0 bases and J 3 bases; bases outside gene matches: 8. The CDR3 sequence is CASSEAPPGLAGGIYNEQFF. The DNA of the CDR3 is TGTGCCAGCAGTGAAGCACCACCGGGACTAGCGGGGGGGATCTACAATGAGCAGTTCTTC.

This clonotype was recorded at least ten times. The chain combines TRBV29-1 with TRBJ2-2; the D gene is possibly TRBD1 (7 bases). The CDR3 has 16 amino acids. Germline lookup yields CDR1 SQVTM and CDR2 ANQGSEA. Trimming removed 7 bases from V and 0 bases from J, with 18 bases in between. The CDR3 DNA sequence: TGCAGCGCCCAGGGGGGAACCTCCGCGAACACCGGGGAGCTGTTTTTT. It translates to CSAQGGTSANTGELFF.

This clonotype was seen a handful of times. The CDR3 sequence: CAISDLAGGRNEQYF. The CDR3 DNA is TGTGCCATCAGTGATCTAGCGGGGGGGAGGAACGAGCAGTACTTC. V is TRBV10-3 and J is TRBJ2-7; TRBD2 matches 12 bases. The CDR3 covers 15 residues. The J segment lost 5 bases and the V segment lost 3 bases, leaving 5 bases of the junction unmatched. Germline CDR1 ENHRY, CDR2 SYGVKD.

About this clonotype: One end of the junction varies from germline; a read error may be responsible. Here the CDR3 reads CASSARQGEGTNTQYF. The CDR3 bases are TGTGCCAGCAGTGCAAGACAGGGAGAGGGCACAAATACGCAGTATTTT. The J gene is TRBJ2-3, the V gene TRBV6-4; 7 nucleotides align to TRBD1. Germline V gene data show CDR1 as MRHNA and CDR2 as SNTAGT. The CDR3 length is 16 residues.

J is TRBJ1-5 and V is TRBV6-1; 8 bases are a match to TRBD1. From germline, CDR1 is MNHNS and CDR2 SASEGT. Germline trimming cut 3 bases from V and 6 bases from J; bases unmatched to any gene: 7. The CDR3 sequence is 15 residues long. CDR3 region: CASSDRGPWFQPQHF. The CDR3 DNA follows: TGTGCCAGCAGTGACAGGGGGCCATGGTTTCAGCCCCAGCATTTT.

This chain links TRBV5-1 with TRBJ1-5; no reliable D call. Germline CDR1 SGHRS, CDR2 YFSETQ. V shed 0 bases and J shed 0 bases, with 7 bases lying between them. The CDR3 has 15 residues. The CDR3 reads CASSLGPTSNQPQHF. The CDR3 DNA is TGCGCCAGCAGCTTGGGGCCTACTAGCAATCAGCCCCAGCATTTT. Full variable domain (remainder filled in from reference TRBV5-1 and TRBJ1-5): KAGVTQTPRYLIKTRGQQVTLSCSPISGHRSVSWYQQTPGQGLQFLFEYFSETQRNKGNFPGRFSGRQFSNSRSEMNVSTLELGDSALYLCASSLGPTSNQPQHFGDGTRLSIL.

This clonotype appeared a few times. This chain joins TRBV6-1 and TRBJ2-3; 12 bases are a match to TRBD2. Germline values: CDR1 MNHNS, CDR2 SASEGT. V shed 7 bases, J shed 0 bases, and the junction held 8 bases outside the gene matches. CDR3 length: 17 residues. CDR3 sequence (DNA): TGTGCCAGCAAACGACTAGCGGGGGTAGCTAGCACAGATACGCAGTATTTT. It is translated as CASKRLAGVASTDTQYF.

The V and J genes are TRBV20-1 and TRBJ2-7; 11 bases are a match to TRBD1. Unmatched junction bases numbered 3, after V lost 6 bases and J lost 2 bases. This CDR3 is built from 13 residues. Germline CDR1 DFQATT, CDR2 SNEGSKA (reference sequence). CDR3 sequence reads: CSAAGQGAYEQYF. In DNA, the CDR3 is TGCAGTGCAGCGGGACAGGGGGCCTACGAGCAGTACTTC.

The chain joins TRBV4-2 to TRBJ2-3; D is unclear. CDR3 length: 15 residues. V lost 0 bases and J 1 base, leaving 8 bases between the germline ends. Germline values: CDR1 LGHNA, CDR2 YNFKEQ. The CDR3 nucleotides read TGTGCCAGCAGCCAAGATTTCGTCGGCACAGATACGCAGTATTTT. Translating it yields CASSQDFVGTDTQYF.

The rearrangement uses TRBV2 and TRBJ2-3, with D unresolved. V lost 8 bases and J lost 5, with 8 bases in between. Per the germline V gene, CDR1 is SNHLY and CDR2 is FYNNEI. The CDR3 loop spans 11 amino acids. The CDR3 loop reads CASRLGDTQYF. CDR3 DNA: TGTGCCAGCCGCCTGGGAGATACGCAGTATTTT.

This clonotype was counted between two and nine times. V usage is TRBV3-1 and J usage is TRBJ2-5, with D unclear. V gave up 5 bases and J gave up 5 bases, with 9 bases separating them. The CDR3 is 12 amino acids. Germline V gene data show CDR1 as LGHDT and CDR2 as YNNKEL (reference sequence). The CDR3 loop is CASSKILETQYF. CDR3 nucleotides: TGTGCCAGCAGCAAGATTCTGGAGACCCAGTACTTC.

This clonotype turned up a few times. This rearrangement joins TRBV6-5 to TRBJ1-2; 7 bases agree with TRBD1. The CDR3 is 15 amino acids. Germline-derived CDR1 and CDR2 are MNHEY and SVGAGI. V shed 2 bases and J 2 bases; nucleotides not matched to a gene: 5. The CDR3 reads CASSYGAGGNYGYTF. The CDR3 coding sequence is TGTGCCAGCAGTTACGGGGCAGGGGGGAACTATGGCTACACCTTC.

There are a few counts of this clonotype. This chain uses TRBV4-3 with TRBJ2-3; the D is unclear. This CDR3 has 14 residues. CDR1 LGHNA and CDR2 YSLEER come from the germline V gene. Trimming cost V 1 base and J 2 bases, with 7 bases left between them. The CDR3 bases are TGCGCCAGCAGCCAAGCCACGACCACAGATACGCAGTATTTT. Translated, it gives CASSQATTTDTQYF.

J is TRBJ2-3 and V is TRBV18, with D hard to call. Germline values: CDR1 KGHSH, CDR2 LQKENI. This CDR3 is built from 15 residues. Trimming shortened V by 5 bases and J by 2 bases, and 14 bases separated the two germline ends. The CDR3 spells CASSTLRPPTDTQYF. CDR3 in DNA: TGTGCCAGCTCAACCCTCCGACCTCCCACAGATACGCAGTATTTT.